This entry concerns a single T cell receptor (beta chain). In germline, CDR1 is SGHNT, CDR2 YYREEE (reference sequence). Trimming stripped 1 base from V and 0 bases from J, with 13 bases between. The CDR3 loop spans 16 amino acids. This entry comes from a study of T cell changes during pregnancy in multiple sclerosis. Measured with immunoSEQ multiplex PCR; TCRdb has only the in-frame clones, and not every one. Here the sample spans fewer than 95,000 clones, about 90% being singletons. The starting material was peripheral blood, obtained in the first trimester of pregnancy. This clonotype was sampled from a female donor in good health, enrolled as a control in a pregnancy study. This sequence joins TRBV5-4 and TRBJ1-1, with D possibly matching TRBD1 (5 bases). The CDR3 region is CASSLSPDTLNTEAFF. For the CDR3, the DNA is TGTGCCAGCAGCTTGAGTCCGGACACTTTGAACACTGAAGCTTTCTTT.